This T cell receptor beta chain was sequenced in a study of T cells in Graves' hyperthyroidism and ophthalmopathy. Points from the study as a whole: Separating ophthalmopathy from stable hyperthyroidism was achieved by a 13 V-J model. Onset of ophthalmopathy came a median roughly 6.4 months after the model predicted it. Also found in blood were most expanded thyroid clonotypes above 0.001.

The V gene's germline CDR1 is SNHLY and CDR2 FYNNEI. V was shortened by 4 bases and J by 7 bases, with 17 bases between the two germline ends. The CDR3 has 15 residues. Regions amplified from RNA transcripts were the TCR beta CDR3 regions. RT-PCR in the first round (using the HTBI primer set) targeted the TCR CDR3. TCRdb redid the calling of the multiplex PCR reads with MiXCR, one entry per CDR3 protein. The table shows roughly 300,000 distinct CDR3 sequences, with around 13% occurring only once. This clonotype was observed many times. Its antigen is unidentified. More than 8 ml fresh peripheral blood yielded the PBMCs.

The chain combines TRBV2 with TRBJ1-5, with D possibly matching TRBD1 (6 bases). Sequences were obtained from blood. The source of this sequence is a woman aged 30 to 39 with Graves' hyperthyroidism. The CDR3, as DNA: TGTGCCAGCAGTGTGGGGGGGGGCTACGGACAGCCCCAGCATTTT. This codes for CASSVGGGYGQPQHF.